These 24 T cell receptor beta chains share one sample of origin, sequenced in a study of control samples from healthy donors and cancer patients. The assay was immunoSEQ multiplex PCR, and TCRdb's table has in-frame clones only and misses some. This table has around 150,000 clones, roughly 89% appearing once. Material for sequencing was blood. The receptors come from a man aged 25-45 years in good health.

V usage is TRBV13 and J usage is TRBJ1-2; D ambiguous. The CDR3 runs to 14 residues. V lost 0 bases, J lost 5 bases, and 10 bases lay in between. Per the germline V gene, CDR1 is PRHDT and CDR2 is FYEKMQ (reference sequence). DNA for the CDR3: TGTGCCAGCAGCTTAGGCCAGGTGGAATATGGCTACACCTTC. Its translation: CASSLGQVEYGYTF.

The genes are TRBV5-1 and TRBJ2-2; D is uncertain. V gave up 1 base and J gave up 1 base, with 11 bases separating them. The CDR3 covers 16 residues. Germline CDR1 reads SGHRS; CDR2 reads YFSETQ. The CDR3 DNA follows: TGCGCCAGCAGCTTGAGTGTGGGTCGGAACACCGGGGAGCTGTTTTTT. This encodes CASSLSVGRNTGELFF.

The chain carries TRBV29-1 and TRBJ1-1, with 7 bases fitting TRBD1. V lost 3 bases, J lost 3 bases, and 7 bases stayed unmatched. CDR3 size: 14 residues. Germline assignment: CDR1 SQVTM and CDR2 ANQGSEA. The CDR3 spells CSVEVQGPDTEAFF. The CDR3, as DNA: TGCAGCGTTGAGGTACAGGGGCCGGACACTGAAGCTTTCTTT.

This rearrangement joins TRBV19 to TRBJ1-3; D gene uncertain. Trimming shortened V by 3 bases and J by 1 base, and 7 bases separated the two germline ends. This CDR3 has 14 residues. Germline loops: CDR1 LNHDA, CDR2 SQIVND (reference sequence). For the CDR3, the DNA is TGTGCCAGTAGTATGAGTGTGTCTGGAAACACCATATATTTT. As protein: CASSMSVSGNTIYF.

This clone is a singleton in its sample. The chain employs TRBV19 and TRBJ2-7; perhaps TRBD2 as D (6 bases). Per the germline V gene, CDR1 is LNHDA and CDR2 is SQIVND (reference sequence). The V and J ends lost 5 bases and 3 bases respectively, with 20 bases between them. The CDR3 loop spans 16 amino acids. The CDR3 loop reads CASSSTPGGGSYEQYF. CDR3 nucleotides: TGTGCCAGTAGTTCCACCCCTGGGGGAGGAAGCTACGAGCAGTACTTC.

The rearrangement links TRBV7-3 to TRBJ1-2; possibly TRBD1 for D (6 bases). The CDR3 loop spans 17 amino acids. Looked up from germline, CDR1 is SGHTA and CDR2 is FQGTGA. V lost 0 bases to trimming and J lost 8 bases, with 22 bases between them. The CDR3 region has the DNA TGTGCCAGCAGCTTAACGGGGGGCAGGTCCCAACCGGAGGGCTACACCTTC. Translated: CASSLTGGRSQPEGYTF.

Details on this clone: At the DNA level, this CDR3 is encoded by other sequences in the same sample as well. The chain recombines TRBV18 with TRBJ1-4, with TRBD1 matching 10 bases. V lost 3 bases and J lost 5; bases outside the gene matches: 3. This CDR3 is 15 amino acids long. The germline gives CDR1 KGHSH, CDR2 LQKENI. In DNA form, the CDR3 reads TGTGCCAGCTCACCCCCGGGACAGGGGAATGAAAAACTGTTTTTT. It translates to CASSPPGQGNEKLFF.

This chain links TRBV11-2 with TRBJ1-2; unclear D gene. The V end lost 1 base, the J end lost 4 bases, and 7 bases lay between the germline ends. This CDR3 comprises 13 residues. The germline gives CDR1 SGHAT, CDR2 FQNNGV. The CDR3 region has the DNA TGTGCCAGCAGCTTAGGTCCTGGCTATGGCTACACCTTC. This encodes CASSLGPGYGYTF.

The rearrangement joins TRBV2 to TRBJ1-5; D is unclear. This CDR3 is 14 amino acids long. From germline, CDR1 is SNHLY and CDR2 FYNNEI. The germline V and J ends were trimmed by 3 bases and 1 base, with 7 bases remaining between them. This chain's CDR3 is CASSDLLSNQPQHF. The CDR3, as DNA: TGTGCCAGCAGTGATCTCCTCAGCAATCAGCCCCAGCATTTT.

The V and J genes are TRBV7-6 and TRBJ1-5, with no clear D. The CDR3 consists of 15 residues. In germline, CDR1 is SGHVS, CDR2 FNYEAQ. V was pared by 1 base and J by 3 bases, with 10 bases between. Here the CDR3 reads CASSLGRSPNQPQHF. CDR3 sequence (DNA): TGTGCCAGCAGCTTAGGGCGGTCTCCCAATCAGCCCCAGCATTTT.

The rearrangement links TRBV7-9 to TRBJ2-6, with a weak D call TRBD2 (6 bases). Germline V gene data show CDR1 as SEHNR and CDR2 as FQNEAQ (reference sequence). The CDR3 consists of 16 residues. V gave up 7 bases and J gave up 1 base, with 14 bases separating them. The CDR3 DNA is TGTGCCAGCACCCTGATGGGGACTTCTGGGGCCAACGTCCTGACTTTC. It specifies CASTLMGTSGANVLTF.

The count of this clone is one. The CDR3 DNA is TGTGCCAGCTCACCCTCAATGGACAGGGACTATGGCTACACCTTC. It translates to CASSPSMDRDYGYTF. The genes are TRBV18 and TRBJ1-2, with 8 bases matching TRBD1. The CDR3 runs 15 residues. Germline V gene lookup returns CDR1 KGHSH and CDR2 LQKENI. V was pared by 3 bases and J by 3 bases, with 6 bases of the junction left unmatched.

V is TRBV27 and J is TRBJ1-5, with TRBD1 matching 9 bases. Unmatched junction bases numbered 14, after V lost 4 bases and J lost 7 bases. The CDR3 contains 17 residues. CDR1 is MNHEY, CDR2 SMNVEV, per germline (reference sequence). The CDR3 region has the DNA TGTGCCAGCAGTTCCCACCCCTCCGGGACAGGGCCCCAGCCCCAGCATTTT. This sequence encodes CASSSHPSGTGPQPQHF.

V is TRBV7-9 and J is TRBJ1-1, with D perhaps matching TRBD1 (5 bases). The CDR3 is 14 residues long. V lost 6 bases and J lost 1, with 12 bases in between. Germline values: CDR1 SEHNR, CDR2 FQNEAQ (reference sequence). Here the CDR3 DNA reads TGTGCCAGCAGTCAATCCGGGACGAACACTGAAGCTTTCTTT. As protein: CASSQSGTNTEAFF. Based on the CDR3 plus reference TRBV7-9 and TRBJ1-1, the full variable domain is DTGVSQNPRHKITKRGQNVTFRCDPISEHNRLYWYRQTLGQGPEFLTYFQNEAQLEKSRLLSDRFSAERPKGSFSTLEIQRTEQGDSAMYLCASSQSGTNTEAFFGQGTRLTVV.

This chain connects TRBV5-4 to TRBJ2-1; D tentatively fits TRBD1 or TRBD2 (5 bases each). V was cut by 4 bases and J by 9 bases, with 17 bases left in between. The CDR3 consists of 14 residues. CDR1 SGHNT and CDR2 YYREEE come from the germline V gene (reference sequence). In DNA form, the CDR3 reads TGTGCCAGCAGCGGAGGCCCCAGGGAAAGTGAGCAGTTCTTC. Translated: CASSGGPRESEQFF.

This sequence joins TRBV28 and TRBJ2-1, with 11 bases matching TRBD2. J lost 9 bases, V lost 9 bases, and 13 bases had no gene match. The germline gives CDR1 MDHEN, CDR2 SYDVKM. The CDR3 covers 15 residues. CDR3 sequence reads: CASIDSGRARGEQFF. CDR3 coding DNA: TGTGCCAGTATTGATAGCGGGAGGGCGAGGGGTGAGCAGTTCTTC.

The rearrangement joins TRBV7-8 to TRBJ1-1; D not resolved. Trimming stripped 8 bases from V and 0 bases from J, with 16 bases between. Germline V gene sequence: CDR1 SGHVS, CDR2 FQNEAQ. This CDR3 has 15 residues. CDR3 nucleotides: TGTGCCAGCCTCTTCGGGAACATCATGAACACTGAAGCTTTCTTT. It is translated as CASLFGNIMNTEAFF.

The chain combines TRBV28 with TRBJ1-5, with D maybe TRBD1 (5 bases). In germline, CDR1 is MDHEN, CDR2 SYDVKM. CDR3 length equals 16 residues. Trimming cost V 7 bases and J 2 bases, with 18 bases left between them. The CDR3 loop reads CASTLGVGSGNQPQHF. The CDR3 nucleotides are TGTGCCAGCACCCTAGGGGTAGGATCGGGCAATCAGCCCCAGCATTTT. Together with reference TRBV28 and TRBJ1-5, the CDR3 gives the full variable domain: DVKVTQSSRYLVKRTGEKVFLECVQDMDHENMFWYRQDPGLGLRLIYFSYDVKMKEKGDIPEGYSVSREKKERFSLILESASTNQTSMYLCASTLGVGSGNQPQHFGDGTRLSIL.

The CDR3 protein is CASSQTGNSPLHF. The DNA of the CDR3 is TGTGCCAGTAGTCAGACAGGGAATTCACCCCTCCACTTT. The chain has TRBV19 and TRBJ1-6, with 7 bases that match TRBD1. With 5 bases clipped from V and 7 bases from J, the junction kept 2 bases outside the gene matches. The CDR3 runs to 13 residues. Germline CDR1 and CDR2: LNHDA and SQIVND (reference sequence).

The count of this clone is one. This chain connects TRBV9 to TRBJ2-7; weak D call: TRBD2 (7 bases). This CDR3 has 14 residues. The germline V and J ends were trimmed by 2 bases and 6 bases, with 15 bases remaining between them. Germline V gene lookup returns CDR1 SGDLS and CDR2 YYNGEE. The CDR3 DNA is TGTGCCAGCAGCGTGGGGGGGCGCGGTTCCGAGCAGTACTTC. It translates to CASSVGGRGSEQYF. The complete variable domain, with remaining parts taken from reference TRBV9 and TRBJ2-7, reads DSGVTQTPKHLITATGQRVTLRCSPRSGDLSVYWYQQSLDQGLQFLIQYYNGEERAKGNILERFSAQQFPDLHSELNLSSLELGDSALYFCASSVGGRGSEQYFGPGTRLTVT.

The J gene is TRBJ2-1, the V gene TRBV5-4; 12 bases agree with TRBD2. The germline gives CDR1 SGHNT, CDR2 YYREEE (reference sequence). The V gene end was trimmed by 3 bases and the J gene end by 5 bases; junction bases not matched to a gene: 3. CDR3 length: 15 amino acids. The CDR3 nucleotides are TGTGCCAGCAGCTCTAGACTAGCGGGGGACAATGAGCAGTTCTTC. Protein sequence: CASSSRLAGDNEQFF.

CDR3 DNA: TGTGCCAGCTCACCACAGGGAATACATGAAAAACTGTTTTTT. Translated, it gives CASSPQGIHEKLFF. J is TRBJ1-4 and V is TRBV18; no clear D. The CDR3 sequence is 14 residues long. Looked up from germline, CDR1 is KGHSH and CDR2 is LQKENI. The V gene lost 1 base and the J gene lost 6 bases, with 9 bases spanning the gap.

The genes are TRBV14 and TRBJ1-1; 7 bases map to TRBD1. The CDR3 extends over 14 amino acids. In germline, CDR1 is SGHDN, CDR2 FVKESK. V lost 1 base to trimming and J lost 8 bases; unmatched junction nucleotides: 7. The CDR3 sequence is CASSQVIRQGEAFF. The CDR3 DNA reads as TGTGCCAGCAGCCAAGTCATTCGACAGGGAGAAGCTTTCTTT.

The chain uses TRBV3-1 (or the pseudogene TRBV3-2) and TRBJ1-6, with 8 bases lining up with TRBD1. With 4 bases clipped from V and 9 bases from J, the junction kept 8 bases outside the gene matches. The CDR3 is 15 amino acids. CDR1 and CDR2 (germline): LGHDT, YNNKEL (reference sequence). CDR3 sequence: CASSRTGMRVSPLHF. The CDR3 coding sequence is TGTGCCAGCAGCCGGACAGGGATGAGGGTTTCACCCCTCCACTTT.